Relative to its sample, the clone carrying this TCR beta chain is large (0.1 to 1%). Its antigen is as yet unknown. The treatment here: approximately 9-day PBMC culture with coronavirus spike peptide pools or control peptides (ViraFEST assay). Culture conditions combined a few million PBMCs per well with around 9.7 IU/ml IL-2 and about 9.8 ug/ml peptide pools. The data were taken from a study of vaccination and CD4 T cells after COVID-19. At the level of the study: Samples after vaccination came a median 72 days past dose two, ranging 14 to 241.

An Oncomine TCR Beta short-read assay was used to sequence the DNA from cultured CD4+ T cells. The source of extracted genomic DNA was cultured CD4+ T cells. TCRdb re-derived calls from the PCR reads in MiXCR, one entry per CDR3 protein. The sample comprises several thousand distinct CDR3 sequences, approximately 76% of which are singletons, and 30% to 35% rests with the top ten. The V gene's germline CDR1 is MNHEY and CDR2 SVGEGT. The CDR3 is 14 residues long. Trimming stripped 2 bases from V and 1 base from J, with 8 bases between. Sequences were obtained from CD4+ T cells from blood, cultured in vitro. The TCR comes from a human donor who had recovered from COVID-19. The J gene is TRBJ1-2, the V gene TRBV6-2 or TRBV6-3; the D gene is possibly TRBD1 (5 bases). CDR3 bases: TGTGCCAGCAGTTACGGGCAGGGTAACTATGGCTACACCTTC. It specifies CASSYGQGNYGYTF.